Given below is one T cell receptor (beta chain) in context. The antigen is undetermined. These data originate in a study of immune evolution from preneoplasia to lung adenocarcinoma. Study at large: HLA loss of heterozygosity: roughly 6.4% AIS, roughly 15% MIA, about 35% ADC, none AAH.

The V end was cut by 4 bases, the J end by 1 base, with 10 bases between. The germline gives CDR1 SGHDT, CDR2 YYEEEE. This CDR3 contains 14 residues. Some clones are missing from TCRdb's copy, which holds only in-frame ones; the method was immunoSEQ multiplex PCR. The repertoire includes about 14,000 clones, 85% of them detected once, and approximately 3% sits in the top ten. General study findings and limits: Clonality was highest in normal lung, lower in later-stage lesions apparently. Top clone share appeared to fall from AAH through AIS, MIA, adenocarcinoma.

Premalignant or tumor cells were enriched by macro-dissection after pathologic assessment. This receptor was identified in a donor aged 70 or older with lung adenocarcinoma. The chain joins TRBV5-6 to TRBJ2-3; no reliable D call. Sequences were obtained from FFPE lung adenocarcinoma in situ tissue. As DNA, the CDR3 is TGTGCCAGCAGCCCGGAAGGAGGCACAGATACGCAGTATTTT. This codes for CASSPEGGTDTQYF.